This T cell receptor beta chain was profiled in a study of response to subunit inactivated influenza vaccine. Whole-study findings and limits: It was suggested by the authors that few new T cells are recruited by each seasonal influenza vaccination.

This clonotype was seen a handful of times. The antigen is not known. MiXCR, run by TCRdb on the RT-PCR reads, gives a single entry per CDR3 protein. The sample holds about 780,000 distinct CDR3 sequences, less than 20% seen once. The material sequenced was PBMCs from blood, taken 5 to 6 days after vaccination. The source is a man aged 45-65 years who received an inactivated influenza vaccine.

The CDR3 sequence: CASSPRGGRASNEQFF. The CDR3 nucleotides read TGTGCCAGCAGCCCGAGGGGCGGGAGGGCCAGCAATGAGCAGTTCTTC. The gene calls are TRBV7-2 and TRBJ2-1; 9 nucleotides line up with TRBD2. V lost 5 bases and J lost 6; bases outside the gene matches: 11. Germline CDR1 and CDR2: SGHTA and FQGNSA. This CDR3 contains 16 residues.